The next 7 T cell receptor beta chains were all read from a single sample in a study of blood T cell repertoires in COVID-19. The data were produced by immunoSEQ multiplex PCR, yet TCRdb's version contains in-frame clones alone and is incomplete. In the table there are about 200,000 clones, 84% of which are singletons. Sequenced material: peripheral blood. Source of these receptors: a human donor in a cohort sampled during active COVID-19.

This chain uses TRBV28 with TRBJ1-5; D not certain. Trimming shortened V by 6 bases and J by 2 bases, and 8 bases separated the two germline ends. This CDR3 region has 13 residues. In germline, CDR1 is MDHEN, CDR2 SYDVKM. CDR3 region: CASSPGGNQPQHF. The DNA of the CDR3 is TGTGCCAGCAGCCCAGGTGGCAATCAGCCCCAGCATTTT. Using reference TRBV28 and TRBJ1-5 for the parts outside the CDR3, the full variable domain is DVKVTQSSRYLVKRTGEKVFLECVQDMDHENMFWYRQDPGLGLRLIYFSYDVKMKEKGDIPEGYSVSREKKERFSLILESASTNQTSMYLCASSPGGNQPQHFGDGTRLSIL.

This clone has only one observation. V usage is TRBV7-8 and J usage is TRBJ1-4; a possible D gene is TRBD1 (6 bases). Looked up from germline, CDR1 is SGHVS and CDR2 is FQNEAQ. The ends were cut back, 6 bases at V and 4 bases at J, with 21 bases in the middle. This CDR3 comprises 17 residues. The CDR3 DNA reads TGTGCCAGCAGTTACTCTGTCAGGGGCACTCTTAATGAAAAACTGTTTTTT. The encoded protein is CASSYSVRGTLNEKLFF. The variable domain in full, with the rest retrieved from reference TRBV7-8 and TRBJ1-4, is GAGVSQSPRYKVAKRGQDVALRCDPISGHVSLFWYQQALGQGPEFLTYFQNEAQLDKSGLPSDRFFAERPEGSVSTLKIQRTQQEDSAVYLCASSYSVRGTLNEKLFFGSGTQLSVL.

This chain connects TRBV28 to TRBJ1-4; TRBD1 is a possible D gene (5 bases). The CDR3 covers 16 residues. CDR1 and CDR2 (germline): MDHEN, SYDVKM. Trimming cost V 3 bases and J 2 bases, with 13 bases left between them. CDR3 protein: CASSFSMGGTNEKLFF. CDR3 DNA: TGTGCCAGCAGTTTCTCTATGGGGGGTACTAATGAAAAACTGTTTTTT.

This rearrangement joins TRBV6-2 or TRBV6-3 to TRBJ2-3, with unresolved D. The germline V gene encodes CDR1 MNHEY and CDR2 SVGEGT. This CDR3 region has 16 residues. The V gene lost 5 bases and the J gene lost 0 bases, with 15 bases spanning the gap. The CDR3 DNA follows: TGTGCCAGCAGTAGTCCGGCTAGAGGTAGCACAGATACGCAGTATTTT. Protein sequence: CASSSPARGSTDTQYF.

The V call is TRBV30, the J call TRBJ2-1; the match to TRBD2 covers 7 bases. The CDR3 is 15 residues long. CDR1 GTSNPN and CDR2 SVGIG come from the germline V gene (reference sequence). The junction had 8 bases not matched to a gene; V was cut back by 0 bases and J by 6 bases. The CDR3 protein is CAWSVSLAVPNEQFF. DNA for the CDR3: TGTGCCTGGAGTGTATCCCTAGCGGTTCCCAATGAGCAGTTCTTC.

This rearrangement joins TRBV3-1 (or the pseudogene TRBV3-2) to TRBJ2-6; 9 nucleotides agree with TRBD2. Germline CDR1 reads LGHDT; CDR2 reads YNNKEL (reference sequence). The CDR3 runs to 19 residues. Germline trimming cut 3 bases from V and 2 bases from J; bases unmatched to any gene: 11. The CDR3 spells CASSQAFLRGGPGANVLTF. CDR3 nucleotide sequence: TGTGCCAGCAGCCAGGCCTTTTTGCGGGGGGGCCCTGGGGCCAACGTCCTGACTTTC.

The rearrangement uses TRBV7-8 and TRBJ1-4; D is ambiguous. Trimming removed 1 base from V and 5 bases from J, with 14 bases in between. Germline lookup yields CDR1 SGHVS and CDR2 FQNEAQ. The CDR3 spans 16 residues. In DNA, the CDR3 is TGTGCCAGCAGCTTAGGTGTAGCGGGAGAGAATGAAAAACTGTTTTTT. Its protein product is CASSLGVAGENEKLFF.